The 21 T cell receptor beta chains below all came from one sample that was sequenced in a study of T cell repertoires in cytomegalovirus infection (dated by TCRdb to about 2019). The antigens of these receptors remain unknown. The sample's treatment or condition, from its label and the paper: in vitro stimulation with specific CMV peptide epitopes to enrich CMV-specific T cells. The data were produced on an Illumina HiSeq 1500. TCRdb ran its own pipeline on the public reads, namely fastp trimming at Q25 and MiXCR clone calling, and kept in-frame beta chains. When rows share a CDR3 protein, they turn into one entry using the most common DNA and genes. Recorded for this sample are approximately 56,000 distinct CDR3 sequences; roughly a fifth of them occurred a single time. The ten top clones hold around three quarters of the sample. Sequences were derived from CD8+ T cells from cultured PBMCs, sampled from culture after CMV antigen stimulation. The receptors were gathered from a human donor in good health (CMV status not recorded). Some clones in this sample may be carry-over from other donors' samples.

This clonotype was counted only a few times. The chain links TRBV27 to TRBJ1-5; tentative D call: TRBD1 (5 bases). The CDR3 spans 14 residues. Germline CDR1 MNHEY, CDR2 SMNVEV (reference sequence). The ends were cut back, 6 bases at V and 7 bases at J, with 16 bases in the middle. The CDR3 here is CASSRGGGDQPQHF. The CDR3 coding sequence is TGTGCCAGCAGCCGTGGGGGGGGAGACCAGCCCCAGCATTTT.

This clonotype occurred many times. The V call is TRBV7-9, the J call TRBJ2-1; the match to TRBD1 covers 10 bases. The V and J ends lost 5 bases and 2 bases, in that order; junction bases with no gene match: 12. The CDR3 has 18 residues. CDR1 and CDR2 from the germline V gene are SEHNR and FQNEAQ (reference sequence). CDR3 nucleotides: TGTGCCAGCAGCGAGATTGACAGGGGGCAGGTTACCTACAATGAGCAGTTCTTC. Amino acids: CASSEIDRGQVTYNEQFF. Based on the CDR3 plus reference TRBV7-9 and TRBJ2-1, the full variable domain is DTGVSQNPRHKITKRGQNVTFRCDPISEHNRLYWYRQTLGQGPEFLTYFQNEAQLEKSRLLSDRFSAERPKGSFSTLEIQRTEQGDSAMYLCASSEIDRGQVTYNEQFFGPGTRLTVL.

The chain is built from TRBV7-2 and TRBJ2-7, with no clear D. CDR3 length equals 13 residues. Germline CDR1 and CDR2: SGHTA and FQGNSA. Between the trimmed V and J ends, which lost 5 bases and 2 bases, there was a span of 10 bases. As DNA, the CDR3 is TGTGCCAGCAGCCTGGACCCAACCTACGAGCAGTACTTC. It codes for CASSLDPTYEQYF.

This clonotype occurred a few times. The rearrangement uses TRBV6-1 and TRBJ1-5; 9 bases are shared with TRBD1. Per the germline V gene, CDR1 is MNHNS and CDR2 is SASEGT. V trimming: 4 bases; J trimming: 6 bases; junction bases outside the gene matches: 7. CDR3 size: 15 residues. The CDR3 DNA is TGTGCCAGCAGTGCCAGGGACAGGGTCAGTCAGCCCCAGCATTTT. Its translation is CASSARDRVSQPQHF.

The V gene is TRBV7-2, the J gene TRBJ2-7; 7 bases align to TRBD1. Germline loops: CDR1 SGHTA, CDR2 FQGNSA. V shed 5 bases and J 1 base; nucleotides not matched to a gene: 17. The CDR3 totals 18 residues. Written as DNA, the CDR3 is TGTGCCAGCAGCAAGCCGTCGACAGGGCCCACGTTGTCCTACGAGCAGTACTTC. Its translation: CASSKPSTGPTLSYEQYF.

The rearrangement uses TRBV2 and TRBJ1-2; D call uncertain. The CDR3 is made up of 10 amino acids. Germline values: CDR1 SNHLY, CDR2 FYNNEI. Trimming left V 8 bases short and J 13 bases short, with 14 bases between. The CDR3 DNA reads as TGTGCCAGCCCGCTACGGGCCAGCACCTTC. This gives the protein CASPLRASTF.

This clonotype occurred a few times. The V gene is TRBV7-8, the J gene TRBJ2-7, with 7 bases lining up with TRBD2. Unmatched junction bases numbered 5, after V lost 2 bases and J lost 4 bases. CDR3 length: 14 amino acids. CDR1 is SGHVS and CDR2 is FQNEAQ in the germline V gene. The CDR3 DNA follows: TGTGCCAGCAGCTTATCGGGGACTATGTACGAGCAGTACTTC. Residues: CASSLSGTMYEQYF.

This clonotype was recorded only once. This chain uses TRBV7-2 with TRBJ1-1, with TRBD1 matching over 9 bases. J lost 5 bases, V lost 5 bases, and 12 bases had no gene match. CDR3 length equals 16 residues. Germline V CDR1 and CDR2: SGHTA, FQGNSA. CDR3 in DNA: TGTGCCAGCAGCCAACTTTTTACAGGGGGCGAGACTGAAGCTTTCTTT. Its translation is CASSQLFTGGETEAFF.

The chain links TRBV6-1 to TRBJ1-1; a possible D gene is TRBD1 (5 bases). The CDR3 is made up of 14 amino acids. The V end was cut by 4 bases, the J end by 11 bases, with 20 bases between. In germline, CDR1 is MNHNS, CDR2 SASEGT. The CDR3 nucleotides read TGTGCCAGCAGTGCTGCGGGACGCTTTAAACCGGCTTTCTTT. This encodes CASSAAGRFKPAFF.

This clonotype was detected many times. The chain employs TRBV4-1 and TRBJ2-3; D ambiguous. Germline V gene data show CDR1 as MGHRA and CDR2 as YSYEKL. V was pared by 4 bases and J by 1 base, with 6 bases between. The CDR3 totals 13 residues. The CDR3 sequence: CASSPPGTDTQYF. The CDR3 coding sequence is TGCGCCAGCAGCCCTCCGGGCACAGATACGCAGTATTTT.

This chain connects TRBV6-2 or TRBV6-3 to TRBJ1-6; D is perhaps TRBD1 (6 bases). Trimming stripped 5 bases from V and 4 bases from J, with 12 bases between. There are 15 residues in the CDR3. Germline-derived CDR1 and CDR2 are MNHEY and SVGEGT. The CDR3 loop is CASSLTGEYNSPLHF. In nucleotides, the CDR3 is TGTGCCAGCAGTCTGACAGGAGAGTATAATTCACCCCTCCACTTT.

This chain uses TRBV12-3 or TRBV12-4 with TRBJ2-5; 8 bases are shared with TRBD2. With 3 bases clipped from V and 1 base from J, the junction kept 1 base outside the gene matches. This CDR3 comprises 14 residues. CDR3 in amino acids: CASSFTSGQETQYF. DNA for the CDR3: TGTGCCAGCAGTTTCACTAGCGGCCAAGAGACCCAGTACTTC.

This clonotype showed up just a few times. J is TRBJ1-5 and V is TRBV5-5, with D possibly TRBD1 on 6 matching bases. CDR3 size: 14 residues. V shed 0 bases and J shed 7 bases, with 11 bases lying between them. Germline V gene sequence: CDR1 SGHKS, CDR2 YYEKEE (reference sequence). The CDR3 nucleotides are TGTGCCAGCAGCTTGGAGCCAGGGGAACAGCCCCAGCATTTT. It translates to CASSLEPGEQPQHF.

CDR3 protein: CASSLVPHRGSTDTQYF. The CDR3 DNA is TGTGCCAGCAGCTTAGTTCCCCACAGGGGAAGCACAGATACGCAGTATTTT. The V and J genes are TRBV11-2 and TRBJ2-3; TRBD1 aligns across 7 bases. The CDR3 contains 17 residues. V dropped 1 base and J dropped 0; count of bases not matched to a gene: 7. Germline-derived CDR1 and CDR2 are SGHAT and FQNNGV.

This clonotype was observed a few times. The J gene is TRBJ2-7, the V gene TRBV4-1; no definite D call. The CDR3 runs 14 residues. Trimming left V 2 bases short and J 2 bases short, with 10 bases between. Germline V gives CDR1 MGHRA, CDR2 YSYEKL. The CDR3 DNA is TGCGCCAGCAGCCAAAACTTGCCAGCCTACGAGCAGTACTTC. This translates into CASSQNLPAYEQYF.

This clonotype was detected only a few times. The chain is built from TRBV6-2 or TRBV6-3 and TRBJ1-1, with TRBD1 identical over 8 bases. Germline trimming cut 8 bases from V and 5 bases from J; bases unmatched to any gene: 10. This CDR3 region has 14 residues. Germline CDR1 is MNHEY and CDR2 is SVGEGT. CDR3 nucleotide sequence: TGTGCCAGCGATTTAGGCAGGGGGCAAACTGAAGCTTTCTTT. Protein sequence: CASDLGRGQTEAFF.

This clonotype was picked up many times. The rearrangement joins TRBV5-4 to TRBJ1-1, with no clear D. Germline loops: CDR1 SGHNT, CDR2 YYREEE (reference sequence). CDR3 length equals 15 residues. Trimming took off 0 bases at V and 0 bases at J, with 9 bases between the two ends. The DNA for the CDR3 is TGTGCCAGCAGCTTGGGGCAGGAGATGAACACTGAAGCTTTCTTT. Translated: CASSLGQEMNTEAFF.

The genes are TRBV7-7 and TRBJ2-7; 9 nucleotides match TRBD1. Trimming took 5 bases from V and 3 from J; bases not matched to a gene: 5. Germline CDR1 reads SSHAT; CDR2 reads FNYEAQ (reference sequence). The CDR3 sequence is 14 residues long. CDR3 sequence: CASSPGQGDYEQYF. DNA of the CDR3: TGTGCCAGCAGCCCGGGACAGGGAGACTACGAGCAGTACTTC.

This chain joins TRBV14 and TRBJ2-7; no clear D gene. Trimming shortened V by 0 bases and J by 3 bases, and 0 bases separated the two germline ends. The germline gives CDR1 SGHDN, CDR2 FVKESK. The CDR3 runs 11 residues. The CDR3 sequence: CASSQDYEQYF. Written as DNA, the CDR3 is TGTGCCAGCAGCCAAGACTACGAGCAGTACTTC.

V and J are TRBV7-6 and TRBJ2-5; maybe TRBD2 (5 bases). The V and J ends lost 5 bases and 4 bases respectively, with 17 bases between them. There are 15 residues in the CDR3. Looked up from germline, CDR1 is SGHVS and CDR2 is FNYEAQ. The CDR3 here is CASSLSLRGSETQYF. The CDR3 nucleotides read TGTGCCAGCAGCCTTTCCTTACGCGGGTCAGAGACCCAGTACTTC. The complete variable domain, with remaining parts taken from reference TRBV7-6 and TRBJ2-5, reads GAGVSQSPRYKVTKRGQDVALRCDPISGHVSLYWYRQALGQGPEFLTYFNYEAQQDKSGLPNDRFSAERPEGSISTLTIQRTEQRDSAMYRCASSLSLRGSETQYFGPGTRLLVL.

CDR3 region: CASSRAYREGDEQFF. In DNA, the CDR3 is TGTGCCAGCAGCCGGGCATACAGGGAGGGTGATGAGCAGTTCTTC. The rearrangement uses TRBV7-9 and TRBJ2-1; weak D call: TRBD2 (7 bases). Germline CDR1 is SEHNR and CDR2 is FQNEAQ (reference sequence). Trimming removed 5 bases from V and 8 bases from J, with 19 bases in between. This CDR3 comprises 15 residues.